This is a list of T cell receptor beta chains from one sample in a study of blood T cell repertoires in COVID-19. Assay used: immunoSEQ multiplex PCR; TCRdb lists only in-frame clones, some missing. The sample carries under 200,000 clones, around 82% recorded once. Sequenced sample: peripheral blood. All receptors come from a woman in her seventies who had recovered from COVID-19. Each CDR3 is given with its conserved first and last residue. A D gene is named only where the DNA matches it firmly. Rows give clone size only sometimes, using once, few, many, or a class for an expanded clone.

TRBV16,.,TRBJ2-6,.,TGTGCCAGCAGCCTTCAGGGGACTGGGGCCAACGTCCTGACTTTC,CASSLQGTGANVLTF
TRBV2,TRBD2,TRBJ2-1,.,TGTGCCAGCAGCCCCCCCCTGGGGCGGGAGGGCCGGGGTGAGCAGTTCTTC,CASSPPLGREGRGEQFF
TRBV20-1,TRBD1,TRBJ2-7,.,TGCAGTGCCTCGACAGGGTACGAGCAGTACTTC,CSASTGYEQYF
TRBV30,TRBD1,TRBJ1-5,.,TGTGCCTGGACCCAACCGGGACAGACAGGGGGCAATCAGCCCCAGCATTTT,CAWTQPGQTGGNQPQHF
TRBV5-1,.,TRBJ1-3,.,TGCGCCAGCAGGCCCGGGGTCAGCTCTGGAAACACCATATATTTT,CASRPGVSSGNTIYF
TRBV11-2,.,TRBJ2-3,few,TGTGCCAGCAGCTTACTCCGGGGGATAAGCACAGATACGCAGTATTTT,CASSLLRGISTDTQYF
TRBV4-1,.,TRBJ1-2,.,TGCGCCAGCAGCCCGGGGGAGGTGAGCGGCTACACCTTC,CASSPGEVSGYTF
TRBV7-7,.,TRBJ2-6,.,TGTGCTAGCAGTCCTTCTGGGGCCAACGTCCTGACTTTC,CASSPSGANVLTF
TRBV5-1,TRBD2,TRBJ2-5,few,TGCGCCAGCAGCTTGGCCGGGGGGGAGACCCAGTACTTC,CASSLAGGETQYF
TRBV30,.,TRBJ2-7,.,TGTGCCTGGAGTGGGGCGTTGGGCGAGCAGTACTTC,CAWSGALGEQYF
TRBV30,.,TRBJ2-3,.,TGTGCCTGGGGGGAGGCGGGCACAGATACGCAGTATTTT,CAWGEAGTDTQYF
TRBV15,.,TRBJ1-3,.,TGTGCCACCAGCAGAGATAGGGGAAGCTCTGGAAACACCATATATTTT,CATSRDRGSSGNTIYF
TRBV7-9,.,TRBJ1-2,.,TGTGCCAGCAGCTTAACGGACAGCCCTAACTATGGCTACACCTTC,CASSLTDSPNYGYTF
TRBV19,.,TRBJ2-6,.,TGTGCCAGTAGTCCCGGAGGTACTGGGGCCAACGTCCTGACTTTC,CASSPGGTGANVLTF
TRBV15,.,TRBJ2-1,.,TGTGCCACCAGCAGAGATAAGGGGAACAGTGAGAGCAATGAGCAGTTCTTC,CATSRDKGNSESNEQFF
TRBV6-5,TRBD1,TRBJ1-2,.,TGTGCCAGCAGCCCCCGGACAGGCGACCCCTATGGCTACACCTTC,CASSPRTGDPYGYTF
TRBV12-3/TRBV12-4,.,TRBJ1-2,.,TGTGCCAGCAGTTTTCAGGGGCTAGGAGGCTACACCTTC,CASSFQGLGGYTF
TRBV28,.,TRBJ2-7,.,TGTGCCAGCAGTTTCGGCCCGGGCTCCTACGAGCAGTACTTC,CASSFGPGSYEQYF
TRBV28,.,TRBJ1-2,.,TGTGCCAGCAACCGGCGGGGGGGCTATGGCTACACCTTC,CASNRRGGYGYTF
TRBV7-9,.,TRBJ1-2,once,TGTGCCAGCAGCCCCTCGGGTGGTGGCTACACCTTC,CASSPSGGGYTF
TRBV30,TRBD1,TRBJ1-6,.,TGTGCCTGGAGGAAAACAGGGGGGAATTCACCCCTCCACTTT,CAWRKTGGNSPLHF
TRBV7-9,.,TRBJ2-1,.,TGTGCCAGCAGCTTAGGGGTCAGGGCGAATGAGCAGTTCTTC,CASSLGVRANEQFF
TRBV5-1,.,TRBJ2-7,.,TGCGCCAGCGGGACTGGACTGACCTACGAGCAGTACTTC,CASGTGLTYEQYF
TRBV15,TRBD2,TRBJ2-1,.,TGTGCCACCACCGAATCCGGGGGGAGTGGGGCCTACAATGAGCAGTTCTTC,CATTESGGSGAYNEQFF
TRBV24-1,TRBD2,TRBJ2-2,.,TGTGCCACCATTGGGGGGGAAGGGGAGCTGTTTTTT,CATIGGEGELFF
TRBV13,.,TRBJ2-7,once,TGTGCCAGCAGCCCGACCCCACAGGGCCCCTACGAGCAGTACTTC,CASSPTPQGPYEQYF
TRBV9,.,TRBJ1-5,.,TGTGCCAGCAGCGTAGGGGCAAGCCAGCCCCAGCATTTT,CASSVGASQPQHF
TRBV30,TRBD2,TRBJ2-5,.,TGTGCCTGGAGTGTCGGCGGGAGGGGGGGGACCCAGTACTTC,CAWSVGGRGGTQYF
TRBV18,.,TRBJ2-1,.,TGTGCCAGCTCACCATCGACAACAAATTACAATGAGCAGTTCTTC,CASSPSTTNYNEQFF
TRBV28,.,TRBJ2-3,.,TGTGCCAGCCGGCGGGCAGATACGCAGTATTTT,CASRRADTQYF
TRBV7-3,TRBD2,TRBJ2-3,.,TGTGCCAGCAGCTTGACTAGCGGCACCACAGATACGCAGTATTTT,CASSLTSGTTDTQYF
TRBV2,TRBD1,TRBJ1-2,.,TGTGCCAGCAGTGAGGACAGGTTGGGTGGCTACACCTTC,CASSEDRLGGYTF
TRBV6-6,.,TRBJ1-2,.,TGTGCCAGCAGCCACGGGGGCTACACCTTC,CASSHGGYTF
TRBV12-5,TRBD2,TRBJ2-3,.,TGTGCTAGCGTCGCGGGAGCCGGGGCGGCGCAGTATTTT,CASVAGAGAAQYF
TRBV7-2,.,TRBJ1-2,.,TGTGCCAGCAGCTCGAGGTGGGGCATCTATGGCTACACCTTC,CASSSRWGIYGYTF